This entry describes one T cell receptor (beta chain). Antigen unknown. The treatment: oral pan-JAK inhibitor, 5-10 mg twice daily. V lost 2 bases and J lost 8, with 11 bases in between. CDR1 and CDR2 from the germline V gene are SGDLS and YYNGEE. The CDR3 covers 13 residues. RNA extraction and reverse transcription yielded cDNA as sequencing template. The assay was immunoSEQ multiplex PCR, and TCRdb's table has in-frame clones only and misses some. The data hold approximately 210,000 clones, with approximately 47% observed a single time. This sample was taken from a study of CD8+ T cells in alopecia areata. General observations from the study: A large proportion of expanded lesional clones were detected persisting in scalp and blood during tofacitinib.

This clonotype was sampled from a human donor with alopecia areata. The material sequenced was CD4+ T cells sorted from blood, taken around week 37, from a patient treated with tofacitinib. V gene TRBV9 combines with J gene TRBJ2-4; D unclear. The CDR3 sequence: CASSVGVFDIQYF. As DNA, the CDR3 is TGTGCCAGCAGCGTTGGGGTCTTTGACATTCAGTACTTC.